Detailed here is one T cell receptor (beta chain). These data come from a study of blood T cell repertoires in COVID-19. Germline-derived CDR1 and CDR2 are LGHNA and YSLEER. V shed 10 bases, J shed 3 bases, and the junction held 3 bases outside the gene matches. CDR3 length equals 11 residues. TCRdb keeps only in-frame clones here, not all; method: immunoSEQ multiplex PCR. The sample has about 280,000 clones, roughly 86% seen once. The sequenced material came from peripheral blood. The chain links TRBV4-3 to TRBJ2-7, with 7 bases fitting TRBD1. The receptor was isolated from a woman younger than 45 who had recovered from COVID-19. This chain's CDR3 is CAIRQGYEQYF. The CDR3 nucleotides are TGCGCCATCAGACAGGGCTACGAGCAGTACTTC.